This T cell receptor beta chain was sequenced for a study of CD8+CD57+ T cells in acquired aplastic anemia. Sequencing was done on patients that had shown CD8+CD57+ cell expansion by flow cytometry. The study profiled TCR beta VDJ and CDR3 using genomic DNA as template. TCRdb itself ran the reads through MiXCR, one entry per CDR3 protein. The repertoire holds 450,000 to 600,000 distinct CDR3 sequences, with more than 25% as singletons. V lost 4 bases, J lost 3 bases, and 18 bases lay in between. Germline V gene data show CDR1 as LNHDA and CDR2 as SQIVND (reference sequence). This CDR3 region has 16 residues.

The sequencing sample was made of sorted CD4+, CD8+, or CD8+CD57+ T cells (not recorded which) from PBMCs. This chain links TRBV19 with TRBJ2-5, with TRBD1 as a possible D gene (5 bases). The clonotype was recovered from a human donor with aplastic anemia. The CDR3 region is CASSTQPSGYEETQYF. CDR3 nucleotide sequence: TGTGCCAGTAGTACACAACCTTCAGGGTACGAAGAGACCCAGTACTTC. The entire variable domain, with the rest obtained from reference TRBV19 and TRBJ2-5, is as follows: DGGITQSPKYLFRKEGQNVTLSCEQNLNHDAMYWYRQDPGQGLRLIYYSQIVNDFQKGDIAEGYSVSREKKESFPLTVTSAQKNPTAFYLCASSTQPSGYEETQYFGPGTRLLVL.